This is a list of T cell receptor beta chains from one sample in a study of blood T cells in healthy people across ages. TCRdb used MiXCR to reprocess the 5' RACE reads, holding one entry per CDR3 protein. The sample consists of 650,000 to 1,000,000 distinct CDR3 sequences, about 46% of them appearing once. What was sequenced was blood. All receptors come from an elderly man in good health. CDR3s include the opening cysteine and the closing phenylalanine or tryptophan. D genes are given only for firm matches. Clone size is given for some rows only: seen once, a few or many times, or a class if the clone is expanded.

clone_size: NA
j_call: TRBJ2-4
v_call: TRBV7-2
cdr3_length: 12
d_call: NA
cdr3_nt: TGTGCCAGCAGCTTACAGAGGTGGGAGCAGTACTTC
cdr3_aa: CASSLQRWEQYF

clone_size: many
j_call: TRBJ2-7
v_call: TRBV12-3/TRBV12-4
cdr3_length: 12
d_call: NA
cdr3_nt: TGTGCCAGCAGCCCCGTCGGCTACGAGCAGTACTTC
cdr3_aa: CASSPVGYEQYF

clone_size: NA
j_call: TRBJ2-7
v_call: TRBV29-1
cdr3_length: 13
d_call: TRBD2
cdr3_nt: TGCAGCGTCGAGGGCGGGAGGAGTTCCGAGCAGTACTTC
cdr3_aa: CSVEGGRSSEQYF

clone_size: few
j_call: TRBJ1-1
v_call: TRBV7-9
cdr3_length: 12
d_call: NA
cdr3_nt: TGTGCCAGCAGCTGGGGGGAGGCTGAAGCTTTCTTT
cdr3_aa: CASSWGEAEAFF

clone_size: few
j_call: TRBJ2-4
v_call: TRBV20-1
cdr3_length: 15
d_call: TRBD2
cdr3_nt: TGCAGTTCTACCCACGGGGGGGTAGCCAAAAACATTCAGTACTTC
cdr3_aa: CSSTHGGVAKNIQYF

clone_size: NA
j_call: TRBJ2-3
v_call: TRBV4-1
cdr3_length: 16
d_call: NA
cdr3_nt: TGCGCCAGCAGCCCCTCGACTAGTTACAGCACAGATACGCAGTATTTT
cdr3_aa: CASSPSTSYSTDTQYF

clone_size: NA
j_call: TRBJ2-6
v_call: TRBV7-3
cdr3_length: 15
d_call: NA
cdr3_nt: TGTGCCAGCAGCTCCGCCGTCCCTGGGGCCAACGTCCTGACTTTC
cdr3_aa: CASSSAVPGANVLTF

clone_size: NA
j_call: TRBJ2-5
v_call: TRBV20-1
cdr3_length: 16
d_call: TRBD2
cdr3_nt: TGCAGTGCTAGAGAGACTCTAGCGGGGCGACAAGAGACCCAGTACTTC
cdr3_aa: CSARETLAGRQETQYF

clone_size: NA
j_call: TRBJ2-3
v_call: TRBV7-2
cdr3_length: 15
d_call: TRBD2
cdr3_nt: TGTGCCAGCAGAACCACTAGCGGGAGGTCAGATACGCAGTATTTT
cdr3_aa: CASRTTSGRSDTQYF

clone_size: NA
j_call: TRBJ1-2
v_call: TRBV14
cdr3_length: 13
d_call: NA
cdr3_nt: TGTGCCAGCAGCCAAGATTTGACAGATGGCTACACCTTC
cdr3_aa: CASSQDLTDGYTF

clone_size: NA
j_call: TRBJ1-1
v_call: TRBV7-2
cdr3_length: 15
d_call: NA
cdr3_nt: TGTGCCAGCAGCTCGTCAAATCGCGAGAACACTGAAGCTTTCTTT
cdr3_aa: CASSSSNRENTEAFF

clone_size: once
j_call: TRBJ2-1
v_call: TRBV5-1
cdr3_length: 14
d_call: NA
cdr3_nt: TGCGCCAGCAGCTACCAGACAGGTAACAATGAGCAGTTCTTC
cdr3_aa: CASSYQTGNNEQFF

clone_size: few
j_call: TRBJ2-7
v_call: TRBV7-2
cdr3_length: 13
d_call: NA
cdr3_nt: TGTGCCAGCGGACGGGACTTCTCCTACGAGCAGTACTTC
cdr3_aa: CASGRDFSYEQYF

clone_size: many
j_call: TRBJ2-7
v_call: TRBV7-2
cdr3_length: 14
d_call: NA
cdr3_nt: TGTGCCAGCAGCTCGCGAGATGGCCTCTACGAGCAGTACTTC
cdr3_aa: CASSSRDGLYEQYF

clone_size: NA
j_call: TRBJ2-5
v_call: TRBV4-2
cdr3_length: 15
d_call: NA
cdr3_nt: TGTGCCAGCAGCCAAGTGGACGGGGTTCAAGGGACCCAGTACTTC
cdr3_aa: CASSQVDGVQGTQYF

clone_size: few
j_call: TRBJ2-3
v_call: TRBV20-1
cdr3_length: 12
d_call: NA
cdr3_nt: TGCAGTGCTAGAGATTCGGGGGATACGCAGTATTTT
cdr3_aa: CSARDSGDTQYF

clone_size: NA
j_call: TRBJ2-1
v_call: TRBV7-9
cdr3_length: 15
d_call: NA
cdr3_nt: TGTGCCAGCAGCCCACGAAGGAGAACCTACAATGAGCAGTTCTTC
cdr3_aa: CASSPRRRTYNEQFF

clone_size: NA
j_call: TRBJ2-1
v_call: TRBV29-1
cdr3_length: 12
d_call: NA
cdr3_nt: TGCAGCTCACGGACGGGTCCCAATGAGCAGTTCTTC
cdr3_aa: CSSRTGPNEQFF